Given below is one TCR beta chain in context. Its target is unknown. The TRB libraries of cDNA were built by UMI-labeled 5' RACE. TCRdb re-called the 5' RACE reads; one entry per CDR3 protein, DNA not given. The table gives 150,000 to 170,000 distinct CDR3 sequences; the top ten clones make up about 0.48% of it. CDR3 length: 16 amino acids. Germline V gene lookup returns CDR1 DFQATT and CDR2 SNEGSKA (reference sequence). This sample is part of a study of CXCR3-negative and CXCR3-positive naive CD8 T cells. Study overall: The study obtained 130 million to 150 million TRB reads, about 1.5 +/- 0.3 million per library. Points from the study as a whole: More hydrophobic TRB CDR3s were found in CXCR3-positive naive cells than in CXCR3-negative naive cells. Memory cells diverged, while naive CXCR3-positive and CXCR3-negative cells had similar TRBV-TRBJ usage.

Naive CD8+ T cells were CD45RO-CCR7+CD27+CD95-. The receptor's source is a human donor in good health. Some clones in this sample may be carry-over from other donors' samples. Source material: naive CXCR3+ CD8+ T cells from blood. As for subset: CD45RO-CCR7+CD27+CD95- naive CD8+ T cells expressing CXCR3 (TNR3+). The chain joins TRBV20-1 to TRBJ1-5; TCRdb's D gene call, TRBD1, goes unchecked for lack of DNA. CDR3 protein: CSAREIPGTSNQPQHF.